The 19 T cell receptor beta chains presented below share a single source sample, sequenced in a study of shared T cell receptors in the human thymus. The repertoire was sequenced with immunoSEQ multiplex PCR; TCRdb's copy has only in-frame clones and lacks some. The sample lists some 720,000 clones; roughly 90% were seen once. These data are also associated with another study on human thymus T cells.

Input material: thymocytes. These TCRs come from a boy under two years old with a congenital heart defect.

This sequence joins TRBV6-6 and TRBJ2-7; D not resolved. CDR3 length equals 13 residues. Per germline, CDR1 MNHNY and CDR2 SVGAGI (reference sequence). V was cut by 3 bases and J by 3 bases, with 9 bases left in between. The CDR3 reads CASSYRQNYEQYF. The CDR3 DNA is TGTGCCAGCAGTTATCGCCAGAACTACGAGCAGTACTTC.

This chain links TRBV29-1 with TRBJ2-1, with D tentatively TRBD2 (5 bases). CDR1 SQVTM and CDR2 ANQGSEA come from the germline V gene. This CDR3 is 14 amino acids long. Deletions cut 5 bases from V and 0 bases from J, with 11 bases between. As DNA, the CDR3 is TGCAGCGTTCCTAGCTGGAGCTCCTACAATGAGCAGTTCTTC. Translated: CSVPSWSSYNEQFF.

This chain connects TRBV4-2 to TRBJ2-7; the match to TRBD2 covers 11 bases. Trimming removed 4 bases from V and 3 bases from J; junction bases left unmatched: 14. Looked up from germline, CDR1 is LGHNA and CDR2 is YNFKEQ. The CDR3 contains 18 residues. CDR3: CASSPHFLAGGTHYEQYF. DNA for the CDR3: TGTGCCAGCAGCCCCCACTTCCTAGCGGGAGGAACCCACTACGAGCAGTACTTC.

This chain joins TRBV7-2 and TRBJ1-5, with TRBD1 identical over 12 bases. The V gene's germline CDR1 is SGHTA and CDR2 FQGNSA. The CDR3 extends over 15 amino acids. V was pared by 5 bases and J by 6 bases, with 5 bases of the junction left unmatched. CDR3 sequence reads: CASSPGTGGTQPQHF. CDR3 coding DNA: TGTGCCAGCAGCCCCGGGACAGGGGGCACTCAGCCCCAGCATTTT.

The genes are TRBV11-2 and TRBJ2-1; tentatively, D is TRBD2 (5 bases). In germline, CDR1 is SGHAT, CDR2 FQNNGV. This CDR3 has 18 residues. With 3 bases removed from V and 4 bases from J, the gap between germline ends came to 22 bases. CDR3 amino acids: CASSLIAIRRPEYNEQFF. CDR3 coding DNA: TGTGCCAGCAGCTTGATCGCGATCCGGAGGCCGGAGTACAATGAGCAGTTCTTC.

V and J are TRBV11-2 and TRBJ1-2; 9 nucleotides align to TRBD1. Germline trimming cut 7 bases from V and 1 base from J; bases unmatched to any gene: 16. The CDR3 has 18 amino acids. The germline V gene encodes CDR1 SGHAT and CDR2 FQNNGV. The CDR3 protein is CASTPTGGTGFINYGYTF. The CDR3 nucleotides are TGTGCCAGCACTCCTACCGGAGGGACAGGGTTTATTAACTATGGCTACACCTTC.

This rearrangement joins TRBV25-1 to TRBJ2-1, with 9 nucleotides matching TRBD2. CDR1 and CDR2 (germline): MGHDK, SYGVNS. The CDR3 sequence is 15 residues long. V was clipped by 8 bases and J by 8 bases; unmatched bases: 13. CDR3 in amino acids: CASARPGLARDEQFF. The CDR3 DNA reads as TGTGCCAGCGCCCGACCGGGACTAGCCCGCGATGAGCAGTTCTTC.

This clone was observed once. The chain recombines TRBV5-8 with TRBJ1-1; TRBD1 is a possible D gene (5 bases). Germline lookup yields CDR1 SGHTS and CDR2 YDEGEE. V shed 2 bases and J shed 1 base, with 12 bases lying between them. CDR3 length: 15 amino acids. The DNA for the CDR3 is TGTGCCAGCAGCTTTATTGTCCAGGGGAACACTGAAGCTTTCTTT. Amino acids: CASSFIVQGNTEAFF.

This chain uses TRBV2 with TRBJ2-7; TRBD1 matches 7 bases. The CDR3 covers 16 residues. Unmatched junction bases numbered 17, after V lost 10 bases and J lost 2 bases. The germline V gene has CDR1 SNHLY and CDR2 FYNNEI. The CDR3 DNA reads TGTGCCACTACCAGGATGACCGGGACAGCAGCCTACGAGCAGTACTTC. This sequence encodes CATTRMTGTAAYEQYF.

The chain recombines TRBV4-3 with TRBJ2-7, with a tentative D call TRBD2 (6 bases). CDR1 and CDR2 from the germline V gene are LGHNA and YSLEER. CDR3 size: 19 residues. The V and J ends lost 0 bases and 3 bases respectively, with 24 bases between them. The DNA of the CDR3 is TGCGCCAGCAGCCAAGACTGGGATGGCGGGACTCCCGAAGGCTACGAGCAGTACTTC. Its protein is CASSQDWDGGTPEGYEQYF.

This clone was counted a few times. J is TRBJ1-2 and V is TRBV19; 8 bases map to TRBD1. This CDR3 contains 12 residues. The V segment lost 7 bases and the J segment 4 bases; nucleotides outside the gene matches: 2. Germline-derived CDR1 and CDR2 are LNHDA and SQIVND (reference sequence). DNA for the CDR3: TGTGCCAGTACTGACAGGGGCTATGGCTACACCTTC. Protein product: CASTDRGYGYTF.

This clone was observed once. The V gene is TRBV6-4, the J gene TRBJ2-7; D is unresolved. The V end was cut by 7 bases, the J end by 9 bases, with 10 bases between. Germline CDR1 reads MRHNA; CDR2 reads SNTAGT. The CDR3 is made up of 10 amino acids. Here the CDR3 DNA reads TGTGCCAGCACCGTCCGCGTGCAGTACTTC. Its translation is CASTVRVQYF.

The CDR3 region has the DNA TGTGCCAGTACCCTCCCAGGGACAGATACGCAGTATTTT. Translation: CASTLPGTDTQYF. The chain recombines TRBV19 with TRBJ2-3; a possible D gene is TRBD1 (5 bases). The V gene's germline CDR1 is LNHDA and CDR2 SQIVND (reference sequence). The germline V and J ends were trimmed by 7 bases and 3 bases, with 11 bases remaining between them. The CDR3 runs to 13 residues.

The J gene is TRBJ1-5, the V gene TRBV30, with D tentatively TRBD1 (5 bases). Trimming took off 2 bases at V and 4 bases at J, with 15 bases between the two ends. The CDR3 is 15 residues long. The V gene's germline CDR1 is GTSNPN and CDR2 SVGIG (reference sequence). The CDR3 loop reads CAWSHGHCGNQPQHF. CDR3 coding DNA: TGTGCCTGGAGTCATGGACACTGTGGTAATCAGCCCCAGCATTTT.

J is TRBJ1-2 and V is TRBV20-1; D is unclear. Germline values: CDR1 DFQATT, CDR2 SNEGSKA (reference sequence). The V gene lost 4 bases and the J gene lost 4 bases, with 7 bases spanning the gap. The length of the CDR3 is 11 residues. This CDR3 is CSATYSYGYTF. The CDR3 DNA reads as TGCAGTGCTACTTACTCCTATGGCTACACCTTC.

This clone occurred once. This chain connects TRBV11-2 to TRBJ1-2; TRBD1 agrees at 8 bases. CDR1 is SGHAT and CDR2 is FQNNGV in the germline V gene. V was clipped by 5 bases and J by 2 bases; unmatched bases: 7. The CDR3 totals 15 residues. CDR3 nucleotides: TGTGCCAGCAGCACTTGGGACAGGCGAAACTATGGCTACACCTTC. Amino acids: CASSTWDRRNYGYTF.

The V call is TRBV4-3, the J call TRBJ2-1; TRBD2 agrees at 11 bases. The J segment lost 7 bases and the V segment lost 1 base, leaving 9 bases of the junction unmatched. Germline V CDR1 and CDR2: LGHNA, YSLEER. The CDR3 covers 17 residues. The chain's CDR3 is CASSQVRGSGRANEQFF. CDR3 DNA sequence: TGCGCCAGCAGCCAAGTTAGGGGTAGCGGGAGGGCGAATGAGCAGTTCTTC.

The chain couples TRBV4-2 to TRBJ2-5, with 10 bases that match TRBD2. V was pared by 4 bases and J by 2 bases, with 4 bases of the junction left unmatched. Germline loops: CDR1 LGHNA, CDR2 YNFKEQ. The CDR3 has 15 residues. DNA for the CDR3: TGTGCCAGCAGCCCGAGCGGGAGGGATCAAGAGACCCAGTACTTC. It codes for CASSPSGRDQETQYF.

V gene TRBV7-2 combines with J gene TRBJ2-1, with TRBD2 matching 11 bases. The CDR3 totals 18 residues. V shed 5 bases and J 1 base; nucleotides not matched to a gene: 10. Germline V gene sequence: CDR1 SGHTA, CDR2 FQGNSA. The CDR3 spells CASSPKFSGRASYNEQFF. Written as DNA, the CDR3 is TGTGCCAGCAGCCCAAAATTTAGCGGGAGGGCTTCCTACAATGAGCAGTTCTTC.